This T cell receptor (beta chain) originates from a study of T cell repertoires in cytomegalovirus infection. To note about this clonotype: Its target is unknown.

TCRdb fed the reads into MiXCR, producing one record per CDR3 protein. The table includes some 68,000 distinct CDR3 sequences, 22% detected once. V was shortened by 0 bases and J by 6 bases, with 9 bases between the two germline ends. The CDR3 is made up of 13 amino acids. V gene TRBV12-3 or TRBV12-4 combines with J gene TRBJ2-7; D gene ambiguous. Source material: PBMCs, sequenced either directly or after in vitro stimulation (not recorded which). The source of this sequence is a human donor in good health (CMV status not recorded). Some clones in this sample may be carry-over from other donors' samples. The CDR3 DNA reads as TGTGCCAGCAGTTTAGCGAGGTCAGCCGAGCAGTACTTC. Translated, it gives CASSLARSAEQYF.